The T cell receptor (beta chain) described here comes from a study of T cells in Graves' hyperthyroidism and ophthalmopathy. Diagnoses were established using clinical symptoms, serum thyroxine and TRAb, thyroid ultrasound and orbital computed tomography. Germline V gives CDR1 SGHRS, CDR2 YFSETQ. V gave up 0 bases and J gave up 5 bases, with 11 bases separating them. This CDR3 spans 14 amino acids. Amplified TCR beta CDR3 regions came from RNA transcripts. Using the HTBI primer set, a first-round RT-PCR was run on the TCR CDR3. TCRdb used MiXCR to reprocess the multiplex PCR reads, holding one entry per CDR3 protein. The sample has hundreds of thousands of distinct CDR3 sequences; roughly 16% are singletons.

This sequence joins TRBV5-1 and TRBJ2-5; the D is unclear. The receptor's source is a woman aged 40 to 49 with Graves' ophthalmopathy. Sequenced material: blood. As DNA, the CDR3 is TGCGCCAGCAGCTTGGGGTACCCAAAGGAGACCCAGTACTTC. Translating gives CASSLGYPKETQYF.